This T cell receptor beta chain was retrieved from a study of CD8+ T cells in alopecia areata. Looking at the study overall: Scoring treated patients' severity relied on the percentage of scalp area affected. Regarding the study as a whole: For baseline CD8+ expansion, any link to response stays uncertain with one nonresponder.

The authors extracted RNA and reverse transcribed it into cDNA as the sequencing template. Produced via immunoSEQ multiplex PCR; TCRdb's table is partial and in-frame only. Of more than 110,000 clones listed, about 51% are singletons. By sample share, this clone is medium-sized. Its antigen is not identified. The CDR3 runs to 13 residues. V lost 7 bases and J 9 bases, leaving 13 bases between the germline ends. The germline gives CDR1 SNHLY, CDR2 FYNNEI. This sample's treatment: oral pan-JAK inhibitor, 5-10 mg twice daily. It was from alopecia areata patients that lesional scalp punch biopsies and peripheral blood were collected.

The sequencing here drew on CD8+ T cells sorted from blood, taken at week 4, from a patient treated with tofacitinib. V and J are TRBV2 and TRBJ1-6; D is unresolved. This TCR was sampled from a human donor with alopecia areata. CDR3 sequence (DNA): TGTGCCAGCATGACCGACGCCCCTTCACCCCTCCACTTT. Translated: CASMTDAPSPLHF.